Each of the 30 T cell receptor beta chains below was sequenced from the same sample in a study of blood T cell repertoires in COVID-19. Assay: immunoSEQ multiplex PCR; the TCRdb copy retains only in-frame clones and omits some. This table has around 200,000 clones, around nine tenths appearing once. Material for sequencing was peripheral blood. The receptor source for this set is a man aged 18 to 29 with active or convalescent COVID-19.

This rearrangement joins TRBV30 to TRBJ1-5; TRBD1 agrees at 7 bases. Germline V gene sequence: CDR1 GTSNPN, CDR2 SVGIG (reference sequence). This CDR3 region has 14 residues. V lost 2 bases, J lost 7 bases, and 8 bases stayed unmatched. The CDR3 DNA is TGTGCCTGGAGTTCTAACAGGGGTGGACAGCCCCAGCATTTT. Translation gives CAWSSNRGGQPQHF. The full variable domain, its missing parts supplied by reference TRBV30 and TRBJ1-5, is SQTIHQWPATLVQPVGSPLSLECTVEGTSNPNLYWYRQAAGRGLQLLFYSVGIGQISSEVPQNLSASRPQDRQFILSSKKLLLSDSGFYLCAWSSNRGGQPQHFGDGTRLSIL.

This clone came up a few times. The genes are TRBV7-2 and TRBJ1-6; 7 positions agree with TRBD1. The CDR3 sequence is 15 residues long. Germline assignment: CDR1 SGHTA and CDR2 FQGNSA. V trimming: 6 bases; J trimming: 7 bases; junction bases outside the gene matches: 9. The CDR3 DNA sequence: TGTGCCAGCAGAACCCGGGACAGAGAGAATTCACCCCTCCACTTT. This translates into CASRTRDRENSPLHF.

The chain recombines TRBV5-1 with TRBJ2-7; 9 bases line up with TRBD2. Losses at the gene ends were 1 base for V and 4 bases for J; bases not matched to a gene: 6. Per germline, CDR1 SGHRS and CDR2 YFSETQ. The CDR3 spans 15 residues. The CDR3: CASSLRAGGTYEQYF. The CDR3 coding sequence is TGCGCCAGCAGCTTGAGGGCGGGAGGGACATACGAGCAGTACTTC. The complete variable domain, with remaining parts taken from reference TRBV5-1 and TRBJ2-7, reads KAGVTQTPRYLIKTRGQQVTLSCSPISGHRSVSWYQQTPGQGLQFLFEYFSETQRNKGNFPGRFSGRQFSNSRSEMNVSTLELGDSALYLCASSLRAGGTYEQYFGPGTRLTVT.

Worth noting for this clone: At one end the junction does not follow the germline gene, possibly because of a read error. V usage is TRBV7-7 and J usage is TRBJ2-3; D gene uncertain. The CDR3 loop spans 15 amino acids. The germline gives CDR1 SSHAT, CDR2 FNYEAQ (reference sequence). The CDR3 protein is CASSLGATSTDTQYF. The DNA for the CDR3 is TGTGCTAGCAGCTTAGGAGCGACTAGCACAGATACGCAGTATTTT.

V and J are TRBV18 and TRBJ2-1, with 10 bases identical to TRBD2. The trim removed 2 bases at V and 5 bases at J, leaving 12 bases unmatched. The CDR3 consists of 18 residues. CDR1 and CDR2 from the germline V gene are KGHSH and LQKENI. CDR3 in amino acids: CASSPAGTSVGPHNEQFF. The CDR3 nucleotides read TGTGCCAGCTCACCAGCCGGGACTAGCGTGGGGCCACACAATGAGCAGTTCTTC.

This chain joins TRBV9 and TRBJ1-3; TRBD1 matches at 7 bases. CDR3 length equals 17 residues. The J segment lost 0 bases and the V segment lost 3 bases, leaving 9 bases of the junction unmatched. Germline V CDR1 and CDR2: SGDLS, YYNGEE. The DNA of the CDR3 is TGTGCCAGCAGCGGAGCGGACAGGCCCGTCTCTGGAAACACCATATATTTT. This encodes CASSGADRPVSGNTIYF. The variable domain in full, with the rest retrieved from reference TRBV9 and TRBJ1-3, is DSGVTQTPKHLITATGQRVTLRCSPRSGDLSVYWYQQSLDQGLQFLIQYYNGEERAKGNILERFSAQQFPDLHSELNLSSLELGDSALYFCASSGADRPVSGNTIYFGEGSWLTVV.

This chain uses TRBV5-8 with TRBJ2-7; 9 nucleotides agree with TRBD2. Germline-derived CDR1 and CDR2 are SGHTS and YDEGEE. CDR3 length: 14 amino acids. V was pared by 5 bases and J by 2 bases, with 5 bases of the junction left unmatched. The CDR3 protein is CASRLAGPTYEQYF. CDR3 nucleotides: TGTGCCAGCAGACTAGCGGGCCCAACCTACGAGCAGTACTTC.

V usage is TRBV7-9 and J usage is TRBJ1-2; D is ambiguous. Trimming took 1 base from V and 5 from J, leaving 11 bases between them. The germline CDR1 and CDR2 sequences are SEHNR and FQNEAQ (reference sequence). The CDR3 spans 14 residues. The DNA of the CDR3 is TGTGCCAGCAGCTTAGGGCGGGGTCGTTATGGCTACACCTTC. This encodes CASSLGRGRYGYTF.

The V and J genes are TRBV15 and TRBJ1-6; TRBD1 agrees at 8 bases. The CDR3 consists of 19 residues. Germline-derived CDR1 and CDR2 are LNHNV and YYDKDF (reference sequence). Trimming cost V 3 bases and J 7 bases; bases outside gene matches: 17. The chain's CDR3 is CATSRDYPRDRQENSPLHF. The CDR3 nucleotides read TGTGCCACCAGCAGGGATTACCCCAGGGACAGGCAAGAGAATTCACCCCTCCACTTT.

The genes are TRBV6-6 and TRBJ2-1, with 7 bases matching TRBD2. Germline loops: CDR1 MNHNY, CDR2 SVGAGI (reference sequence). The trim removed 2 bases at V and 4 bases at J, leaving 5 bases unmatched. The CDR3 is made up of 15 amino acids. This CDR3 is CASSYPREPYNEQFF. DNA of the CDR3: TGTGCCAGCAGTTACCCGCGGGAGCCTTACAATGAGCAGTTCTTC.

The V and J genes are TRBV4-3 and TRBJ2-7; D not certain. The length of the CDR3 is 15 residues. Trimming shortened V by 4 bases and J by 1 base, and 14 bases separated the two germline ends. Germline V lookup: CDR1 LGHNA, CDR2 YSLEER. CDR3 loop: CASSPGSAPSYEQYF. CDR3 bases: TGCGCCAGCAGCCCCGGGTCGGCCCCATCCTACGAGCAGTACTTC.

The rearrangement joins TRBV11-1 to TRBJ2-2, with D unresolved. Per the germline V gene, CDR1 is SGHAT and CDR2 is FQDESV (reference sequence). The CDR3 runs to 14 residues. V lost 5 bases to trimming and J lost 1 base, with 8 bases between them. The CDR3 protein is CASSPVLNTGELFF. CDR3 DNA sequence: TGTGCCAGCAGCCCGGTCCTGAACACCGGGGAGCTGTTTTTT.

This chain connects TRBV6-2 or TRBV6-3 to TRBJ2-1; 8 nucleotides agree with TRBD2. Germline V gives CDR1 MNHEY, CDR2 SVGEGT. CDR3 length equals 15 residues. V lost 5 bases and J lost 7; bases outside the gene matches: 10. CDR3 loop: CASSPSGRPRNEQFF. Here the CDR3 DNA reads TGTGCCAGCAGTCCCAGCGGGAGACCTAGGAATGAGCAGTTCTTC.

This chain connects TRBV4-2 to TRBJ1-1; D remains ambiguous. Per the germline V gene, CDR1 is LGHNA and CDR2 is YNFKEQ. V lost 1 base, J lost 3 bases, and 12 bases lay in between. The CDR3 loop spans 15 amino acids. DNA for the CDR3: TGTGCCAGCAGCCAAGTCAACAGAATCTACACTGAAGCTTTCTTT. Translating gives CASSQVNRIYTEAFF.

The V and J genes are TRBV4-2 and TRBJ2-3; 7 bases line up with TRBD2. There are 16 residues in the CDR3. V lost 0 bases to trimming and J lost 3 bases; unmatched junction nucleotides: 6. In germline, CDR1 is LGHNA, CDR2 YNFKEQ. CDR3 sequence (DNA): TGTGCCAGCAGCCAAGATTGGACTAGACTAACAGATACGCAGTATTTT. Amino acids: CASSQDWTRLTDTQYF.

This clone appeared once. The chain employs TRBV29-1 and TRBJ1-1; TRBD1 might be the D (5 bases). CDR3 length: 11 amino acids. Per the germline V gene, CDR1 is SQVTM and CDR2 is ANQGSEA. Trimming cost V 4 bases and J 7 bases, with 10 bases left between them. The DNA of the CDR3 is TGCAGCGTTGCGGGGGTCATTGAAGCTTTCTTT. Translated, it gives CSVAGVIEAFF. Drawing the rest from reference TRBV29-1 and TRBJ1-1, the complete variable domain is SAVISQKPSRDICQRGTSLTIQCQVDSQVTMMFWYRQQPGQSLTLIATANQGSEATYESGFVIDKFPISRPNLTFSTLTVSNMSPEDSSIYLCSVAGVIEAFFGQGTRLTVV.

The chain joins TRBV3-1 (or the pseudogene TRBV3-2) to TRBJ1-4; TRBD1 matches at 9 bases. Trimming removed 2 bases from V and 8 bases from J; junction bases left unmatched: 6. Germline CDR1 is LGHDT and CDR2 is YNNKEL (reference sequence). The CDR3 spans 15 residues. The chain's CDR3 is CASSQSGTGREKLFF. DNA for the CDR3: TGTGCCAGCAGCCAATCCGGGACAGGGCGAGAAAAACTGTTTTTT.

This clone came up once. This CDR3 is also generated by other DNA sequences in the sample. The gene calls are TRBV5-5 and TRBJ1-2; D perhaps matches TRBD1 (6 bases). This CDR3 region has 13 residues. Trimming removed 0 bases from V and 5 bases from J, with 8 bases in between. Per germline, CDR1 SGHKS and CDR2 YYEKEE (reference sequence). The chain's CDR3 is CASSLEQGYGYTF. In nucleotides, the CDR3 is TGTGCCAGCAGCTTGGAACAGGGATATGGCTACACCTTC.

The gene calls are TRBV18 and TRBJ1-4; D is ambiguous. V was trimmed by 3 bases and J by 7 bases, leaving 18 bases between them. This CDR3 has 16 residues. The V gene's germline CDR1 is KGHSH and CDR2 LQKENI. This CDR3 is CASSPPRLSDGEKLFF. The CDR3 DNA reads TGTGCCAGCTCACCCCCGCGGCTCAGTGATGGTGAAAAACTGTTTTTT.

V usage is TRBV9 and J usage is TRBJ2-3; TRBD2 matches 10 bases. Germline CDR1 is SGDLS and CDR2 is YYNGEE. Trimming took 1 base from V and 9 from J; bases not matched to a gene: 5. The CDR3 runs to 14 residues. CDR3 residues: CASSVRAGGGTQYF. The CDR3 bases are TGTGCCAGCAGCGTACGAGCGGGAGGGGGCACGCAGTATTTT. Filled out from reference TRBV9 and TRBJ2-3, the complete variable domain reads DSGVTQTPKHLITATGQRVTLRCSPRSGDLSVYWYQQSLDQGLQFLIQYYNGEERAKGNILERFSAQQFPDLHSELNLSSLELGDSALYFCASSVRAGGGTQYFGPGTRLTVL.

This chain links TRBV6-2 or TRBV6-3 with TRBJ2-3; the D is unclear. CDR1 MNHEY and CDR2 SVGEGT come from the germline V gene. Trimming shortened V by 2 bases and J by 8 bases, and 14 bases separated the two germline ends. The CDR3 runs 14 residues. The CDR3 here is CASSYGPGWSTQYF. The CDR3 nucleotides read TGTGCCAGCAGTTACGGCCCGGGTTGGAGTACGCAGTATTTT.

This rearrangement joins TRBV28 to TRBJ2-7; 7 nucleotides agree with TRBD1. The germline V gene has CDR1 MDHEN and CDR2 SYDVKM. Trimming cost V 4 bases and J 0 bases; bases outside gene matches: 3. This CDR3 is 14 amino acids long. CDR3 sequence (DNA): TGTGCCAGCAGTTCGACAGGGATCTCCTACGAGCAGTACTTC. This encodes CASSSTGISYEQYF.

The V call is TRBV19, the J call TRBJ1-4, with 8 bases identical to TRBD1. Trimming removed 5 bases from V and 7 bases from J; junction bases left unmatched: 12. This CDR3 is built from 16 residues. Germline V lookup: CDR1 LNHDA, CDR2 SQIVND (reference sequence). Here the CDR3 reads CASSVGTGGLTEKLFF. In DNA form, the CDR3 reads TGTGCCAGTAGTGTGGGAACAGGGGGGCTTACTGAAAAACTGTTTTTT.

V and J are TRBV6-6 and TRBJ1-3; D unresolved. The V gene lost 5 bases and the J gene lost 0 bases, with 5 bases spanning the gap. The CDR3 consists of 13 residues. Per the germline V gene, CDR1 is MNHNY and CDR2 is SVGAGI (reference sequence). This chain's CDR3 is CASSPHSGNTIYF. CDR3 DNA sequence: TGTGCCAGCAGTCCCCACTCTGGAAACACCATATATTTT.

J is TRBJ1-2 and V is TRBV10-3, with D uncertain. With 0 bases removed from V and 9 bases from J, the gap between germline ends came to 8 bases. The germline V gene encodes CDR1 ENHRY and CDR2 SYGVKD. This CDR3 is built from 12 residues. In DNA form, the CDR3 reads TGTGCCATCAGTGAGTCGCGAGTGCGCTACACCTTC. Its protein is CAISESRVRYTF.

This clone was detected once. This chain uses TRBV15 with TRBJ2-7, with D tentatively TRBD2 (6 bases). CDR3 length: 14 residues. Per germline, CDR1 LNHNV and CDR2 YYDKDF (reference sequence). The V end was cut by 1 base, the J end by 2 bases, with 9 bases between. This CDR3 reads CATSRASGPYEQYF. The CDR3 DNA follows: TGTGCCACCAGCAGAGCCAGCGGGCCCTACGAGCAGTACTTC. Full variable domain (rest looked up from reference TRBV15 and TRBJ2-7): DAMVIQNPRYQVTQFGKPVTLSCSQTLNHNVMYWYQQKSSQAPKLLFHYYDKDFNNEADTPDNFQSRRPNTSFCFLDIRSPGLGDTAMYLCATSRASGPYEQYFGPGTRLTVT.

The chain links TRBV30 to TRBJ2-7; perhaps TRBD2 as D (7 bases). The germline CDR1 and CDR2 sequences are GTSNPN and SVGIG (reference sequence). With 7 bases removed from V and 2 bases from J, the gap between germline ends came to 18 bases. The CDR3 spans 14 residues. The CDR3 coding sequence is TGTGCCTTCAAGGGGGGGGGCACTACCTACGAGCAGTACTTC. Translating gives CAFKGGGTTYEQYF.

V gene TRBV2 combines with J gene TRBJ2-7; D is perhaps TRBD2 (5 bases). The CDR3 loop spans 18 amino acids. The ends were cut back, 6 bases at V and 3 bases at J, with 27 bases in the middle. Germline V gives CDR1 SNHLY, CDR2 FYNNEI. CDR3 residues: CASRGSGERSYEFYEQYF. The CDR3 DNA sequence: TGTGCCAGCAGGGGGTCCGGGGAACGATCCTACGAATTCTACGAGCAGTACTTC.

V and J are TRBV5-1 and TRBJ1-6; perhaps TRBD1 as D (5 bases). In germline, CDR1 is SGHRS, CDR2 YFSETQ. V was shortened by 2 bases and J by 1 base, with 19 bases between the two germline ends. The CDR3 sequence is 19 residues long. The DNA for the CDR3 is TGCGCCAGCAGCTTTGACAGCGTCTCCTCGGCGTCCTATAATTCACCCCTCCACTTT. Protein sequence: CASSFDSVSSASYNSPLHF.

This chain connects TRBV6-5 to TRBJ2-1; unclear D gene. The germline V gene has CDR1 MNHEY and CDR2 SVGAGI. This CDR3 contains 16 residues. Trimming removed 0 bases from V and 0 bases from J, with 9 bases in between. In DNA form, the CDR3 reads TGTGCCAGCAGTTACTCGAGGCTTCGCTCCTACAATGAGCAGTTCTTC. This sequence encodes CASSYSRLRSYNEQFF.